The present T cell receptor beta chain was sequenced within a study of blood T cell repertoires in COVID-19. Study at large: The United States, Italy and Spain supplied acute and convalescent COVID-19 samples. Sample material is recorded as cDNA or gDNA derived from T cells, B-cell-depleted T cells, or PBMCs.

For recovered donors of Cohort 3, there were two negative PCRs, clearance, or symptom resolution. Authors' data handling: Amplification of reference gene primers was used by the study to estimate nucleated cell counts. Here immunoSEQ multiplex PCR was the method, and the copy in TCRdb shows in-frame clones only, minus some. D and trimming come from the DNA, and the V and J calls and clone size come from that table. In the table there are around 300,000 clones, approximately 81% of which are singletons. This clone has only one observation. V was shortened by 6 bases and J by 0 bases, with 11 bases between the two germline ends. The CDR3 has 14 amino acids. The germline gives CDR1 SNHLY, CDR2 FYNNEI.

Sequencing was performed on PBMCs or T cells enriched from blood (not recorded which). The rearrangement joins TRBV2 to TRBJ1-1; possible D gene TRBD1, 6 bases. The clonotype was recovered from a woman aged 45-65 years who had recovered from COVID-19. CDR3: CASRGTNMNTEAFF. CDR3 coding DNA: TGTGCCAGCAGGGGGACAAATATGAACACTGAAGCTTTCTTT.